Listed below are T cell receptor beta chains from one sample, sequenced in a study of blood T cell repertoires in COVID-19. The protocol was immunoSEQ multiplex PCR, while the TCRdb copy is restricted to in-frame clones and leaves out a portion. The sample carries roughly 55,000 clones, over 70% recorded once. Specimen: peripheral blood. The receptors were gathered from a human donor with active or convalescent COVID-19. The donor label of this sample is uncertain. Both conserved end residues are part of each CDR3. A D gene is named only where the DNA matches it firmly. Rows give clone size only sometimes, using once, few, many, or a class for an expanded clone.

v_gene: TRBV11-3; j_gene: TRBJ2-7; abundance: NA; d_gene: NA; CDR3aa: CASSLERGGMGSYEQYF; CDR3nt: TGTGCCAGCAGCTTAGAAAGGGGCGGGATGGGCTCCTACGAGCAGTACTTC
v_gene: TRBV5-5; j_gene: TRBJ2-7; abundance: once; d_gene: NA; CDR3aa: CASSLSLSYEQYF; CDR3nt: TGTGCCAGCAGCTTGTCTTTATCCTACGAGCAGTACTTC
v_gene: TRBV7-7; j_gene: TRBJ2-5; abundance: NA; d_gene: NA; CDR3aa: CASSLVAGWNQETQYF; CDR3nt: TGTGCCAGCAGCTTAGTGGCGGGATGGAACCAAGAGACCCAGTACTTC
v_gene: TRBV28; j_gene: TRBJ1-2; abundance: NA; d_gene: TRBD1; CDR3aa: CASMGPGGRGYTF; CDR3nt: TGTGCCAGCATGGGACCAGGGGGACGCGGCTACACCTTC
v_gene: TRBV29-1; j_gene: TRBJ2-2; abundance: NA; d_gene: TRBD1; CDR3aa: CSVEARGPGELFF; CDR3nt: TGCAGCGTTGAGGCCAGGGGGCCCGGGGAGCTGTTTTTT
v_gene: TRBV10-1; j_gene: TRBJ2-3; abundance: once; d_gene: TRBD2; CDR3aa: CASSELPGLAGEVTDTQYF; CDR3nt: TGCGCCAGCAGTGAGTTGCCGGGACTAGCGGGAGAAGTTACAGATACGCAGTATTTT
v_gene: TRBV7-6; j_gene: TRBJ2-5; abundance: NA; d_gene: TRBD2; CDR3aa: CASSYRPGGPGETQYF; CDR3nt: TGTGCCAGCAGCTACCGACCGGGAGGGCCGGGGGAGACCCAGTACTTC
v_gene: TRBV19; j_gene: TRBJ2-1; abundance: NA; d_gene: TRBD2; CDR3aa: CASSESGGGFYNEQFF; CDR3nt: TGTGCCAGTAGTGAAAGCGGGGGGGGATTTTACAATGAGCAGTTCTTC
v_gene: TRBV6-1; j_gene: TRBJ1-2; abundance: NA; d_gene: TRBD1; CDR3aa: CASSEARQGLVGGYTF; CDR3nt: TGTGCCAGCAGTGAAGCCCGACAGGGATTGGTAGGTGGCTACACCTTC
v_gene: TRBV12-3/TRBV12-4; j_gene: TRBJ1-5; abundance: NA; d_gene: NA; CDR3aa: CASSLGGQPQHF; CDR3nt: TGTGCCAGCAGTTTAGGGGGCCAGCCCCAGCATTTT
v_gene: TRBV5-1; j_gene: TRBJ2-2; abundance: NA; d_gene: TRBD1; CDR3aa: CASSLDRTNTGELFF; CDR3nt: TGCGCCAGCAGCCTGGACAGGACGAACACCGGGGAGCTGTTTTTT
v_gene: TRBV6-4; j_gene: TRBJ1-2; abundance: NA; d_gene: NA; CDR3aa: CASSDSGGDFYGYTF; CDR3nt: TGTGCCAGCAGTGACTCCGGGGGGGACTTCTATGGCTACACCTTC
v_gene: TRBV6-1; j_gene: TRBJ1-5; abundance: NA; d_gene: NA; CDR3aa: CASSEARINQPQHF; CDR3nt: TGTGCCAGCAGTGAGGCCAGGATCAATCAGCCCCAGCATTTT
v_gene: TRBV3-1/TRBV3-2; j_gene: TRBJ2-4; abundance: NA; d_gene: NA; CDR3aa: CASGPLWAKNIQYF; CDR3nt: TGTGCCAGCGGGCCCCTGTGGGCCAAAAACATTCAGTACTTC
v_gene: TRBV11-3; j_gene: TRBJ2-7; abundance: once; d_gene: TRBD2; CDR3aa: CASSSQGLAGNEQYF; CDR3nt: TGTGCCAGCAGCTCTCAAGGACTAGCGGGAAACGAGCAGTACTTC
v_gene: TRBV6-5; j_gene: TRBJ2-3; abundance: NA; d_gene: NA; CDR3aa: CASKSGVGDTQYF; CDR3nt: TGTGCCAGCAAATCGGGAGTTGGAGATACGCAGTATTTT
v_gene: TRBV5-1; j_gene: TRBJ2-2; abundance: NA; d_gene: TRBD1; CDR3aa: CASSLEDRGATGELFF; CDR3nt: TGCGCCAGCAGCTTGGAGGACAGGGGGGCCACCGGGGAGCTGTTTTTT
v_gene: TRBV30; j_gene: TRBJ1-2; abundance: few; d_gene: NA; CDR3aa: CAWSAIANYGYTF; CDR3nt: TGTGCCTGGAGTGCGATAGCTAACTATGGCTACACCTTC
v_gene: TRBV28; j_gene: TRBJ1-2; abundance: NA; d_gene: TRBD1; CDR3aa: CASSLTGANYGYTF; CDR3nt: TGTGCCAGCAGTTTAACAGGGGCTAACTATGGCTACACCTTC
v_gene: TRBV4-3; j_gene: TRBJ2-3; abundance: NA; d_gene: TRBD2; CDR3aa: CASSQIFRLAGGGTDTQYF; CDR3nt: TGCGCCAGCAGCCAAATTTTTAGGCTAGCGGGAGGGGGGACAGATACGCAGTATTTT
v_gene: TRBV27; j_gene: TRBJ2-7; abundance: NA; d_gene: NA; CDR3aa: CASSSWGQTGQYF; CDR3nt: TGTGCCAGCAGTAGTTGGGGGCAGACGGGGCAGTACTTC
v_gene: TRBV20-1; j_gene: TRBJ1-1; abundance: once; d_gene: NA; CDR3aa: CSASVDSSNTEAFF; CDR3nt: TGCAGTGCTAGTGTGGACAGTTCGAACACTGAAGCTTTCTTT